This is a list of T cell receptor beta chains from one sample in a study of a mutant IDH1 vaccine in newly diagnosed glioma. No antigen has been identified for these receptors. The data were produced by immunoSEQ multiplex PCR, yet TCRdb's version contains in-frame clones alone and is incomplete. The data show some 38,000 clones, roughly 79% seen once. Sequenced here: PBMCs, sampled from a glioma patient whose treatment included an IDH1 peptide vaccine. These receptors all come from a middle-aged man with glioma. Both conserved end residues are part of each CDR3. A D gene is named only where the DNA matches it firmly.

TRBD1	TRBV19	TRBJ2-5	CASSIGGQGVGYQETQYF
-	TRBV14	TRBJ2-3	CASSPQGFTPYF
-	TRBV11-2	TRBJ1-1	CASSLEPDSNTEAFF
TRBD1	TRBV30	TRBJ1-5	CAWSRTGINQPQHF
-	TRBV30	TRBJ1-1	CAWELTEAFF
-	TRBV7-9	TRBJ1-1	CATLGELDTEAFF
-	TRBV20-1	TRBJ2-7	CSAPQGPRQYF
TRBD1	TRBV5-4	TRBJ2-5	CASSPEGTGGGETQYF
TRBD1	TRBV27	TRBJ2-5	CASSTDPPGTVKETQYF
-	TRBV2	TRBJ2-3	CASRRLVGPDTQYF
-	TRBV7-7	TRBJ2-1	CASSLAFTKSSYNEQFF
-	TRBV30	TRBJ2-7	CAWSPPDTYDEQYF
-	TRBV7-2	TRBJ2-5	CASSLDGPGETQYF
TRBD1	TRBV19	TRBJ2-7	CATLGQDSYEQYF
TRBD1	TRBV6-5	TRBJ1-2	CASTRTGDYGYTF
TRBD1	TRBV7-2	TRBJ2-2	CASGKDRINTGELFF
-	TRBV6-5	TRBJ1-5	CASSSHRGNQPQHF
-	TRBV30	TRBJ2-7	CAGAGRSYEQYF
-	TRBV5-1	TRBJ1-3	CASSLATVSGNTIYF
-	TRBV18	TRBJ1-2	CASSLKTVDYGYTF
-	TRBV25-1	TRBJ1-2	CASSEYGTSNYGYTF
-	TRBV2	TRBJ2-3	CASSEIGGTDTQYF
TRBD2	TRBV18	TRBJ2-1	CASSLSGKGYNEQFF
-	TRBV6-5	TRBJ2-1	CASSYEGRSSYNEQFF
TRBD1	TRBV11-2	TRBJ1-4	CASSLGQGGNEKLFF
-	TRBV5-5	TRBJ2-3	CASSLEGTDTQYF
-	TRBV7-8	TRBJ1-1	CASSPGGVRTEAFF
-	TRBV19	TRBJ2-5	CASSIASAQETQYF
-	TRBV6-6	TRBJ1-1	CASSPRTENTEAFF
TRBD2	TRBV13	TRBJ2-3	CASSFGQGLAGGYDTQYF
-	TRBV5-6	TRBJ2-6	CASSPSGVGTLSGANVLTF
TRBD1	TRBV18	TRBJ1-2	CASSPGVMTGGHGYTF
TRBD2	TRBV10-3	TRBJ2-1	CAISESRASGDNNEQFF
TRBD2	TRBV4-1	TRBJ2-7	CASSLGTSGTVKYF
TRBD2	TRBV27	TRBJ2-6	CASRKAGVISGANVLTF
-	TRBV4-3	TRBJ2-3	CASSQDLAPDTQYF
-	TRBV4-1	TRBJ2-3	CASSYDRSTDTQYF
-	TRBV4-2	TRBJ2-6	CASSQDEDSGANVLTF
-	TRBV9	TRBJ1-5	CASSVGQANQPQHF
-	TRBV15	TRBJ1-5	CATSRSPPNSPNQPQHF
TRBD1	TRBV7-2	TRBJ1-2	CASSLVGTGTGHYGYTF
-	TRBV5-1	TRBJ2-3	CASSLEADRTDTQYF